This entry lists 18 T cell receptor beta chains sequenced from one sample in a study of CD8+ T cells in alopecia areata. cDNA prepared by RNA extraction and subsequent reverse transcription served as the template for sequencing. Here immunoSEQ multiplex PCR was the method, and the copy in TCRdb shows in-frame clones only, minus some. The sample lists over 95,000 clones, around 45% occurring once. The material sequenced was CD4+ T cells sorted from blood. These receptors were obtained from a human donor with alopecia areata.

V and J are TRBV19 and TRBJ1-6; D is perhaps TRBD1 (6 bases). The length of the CDR3 is 15 residues. CDR1 and CDR2 (germline): LNHDA, SQIVND (reference sequence). V gave up 3 bases and J gave up 10 bases, with 16 bases separating them. The CDR3, as DNA: TGTGCCAGTAGTATGTCGACAGGCAGTCGATCACCCCTCCACTTT. It codes for CASSMSTGSRSPLHF. Full variable domain (remainder filled in from reference TRBV19 and TRBJ1-6): DGGITQSPKYLFRKEGQNVTLSCEQNLNHDAMYWYRQDPGQGLRLIYYSQIVNDFQKGDIAEGYSVSREKKESFPLTVTSAQKNPTAFYLCASSMSTGSRSPLHFGNGTRLTVT.

This clone was counted many times. This chain joins TRBV7-9 and TRBJ2-6; no clear D. This CDR3 has 10 amino acids. Trimming left V 3 bases short and J 12 bases short, with 3 bases between. Germline CDR1 reads SEHNR; CDR2 reads FQNEAQ (reference sequence). CDR3 protein: CASSFGVLTF. The CDR3 DNA follows: TGTGCCAGCAGCTTCGGCGTCCTGACTTTC. The variable domain in full, completed from reference TRBV7-9 and TRBJ2-6, reads DTGVSQNPRHKITKRGQNVTFRCDPISEHNRLYWYRQTLGQGPEFLTYFQNEAQLEKSRLLSDRFSAERPKGSFSTLEIQRTEQGDSAMYLCASSFGVLTFGAGSRLTVL.

This clone was seen a handful of times. V and J are TRBV4-1 and TRBJ2-1; TRBD1 might be the D (6 bases). Trimming took 4 bases from V and 4 from J, leaving 17 bases between them. Germline V gene sequence: CDR1 MGHRA, CDR2 YSYEKL. There are 16 residues in the CDR3. The CDR3 sequence is CASSLARDIRYNEQFF. The CDR3 region has the DNA TGCGCCAGCAGCCTTGCCCGGGACATTAGATACAATGAGCAGTTCTTC.

This clone showed up just a few times. The chain uses TRBV29-1 and TRBJ2-6, with TRBD1 matching over 11 bases. In germline, CDR1 is SQVTM, CDR2 ANQGSEA. The CDR3 length is 15 residues. After removal of 4 bases from V and 1 base from J, the junction contained 0 bases not matched to a gene. Here the CDR3 DNA reads TGCAGCGTTGGGGACAGGGGGTCTGGGGCCAACGTCCTGACTTTC. Protein sequence: CSVGDRGSGANVLTF.

The V call is TRBV27, the J call TRBJ2-7; D might be TRBD1 (5 bases). Germline V CDR1 and CDR2: MNHEY, SMNVEV (reference sequence). The CDR3 sequence is 14 residues long. The V and J ends lost 2 bases and 1 base respectively, with 9 bases between them. CDR3 in DNA: TGTGCCAGCAGTTTAAGCCGACAGTCCTACGAGCAGTACTTC. Its protein product is CASSLSRQSYEQYF.

This clone was counted only a few times. The CDR3 region is CSVGPTGSQETQYF. The CDR3 DNA reads as TGCAGCGTTGGCCCGACAGGATCCCAAGAGACCCAGTACTTC. This chain joins TRBV29-1 and TRBJ2-5, with D possibly TRBD1 on 6 matching bases. This CDR3 has 14 residues. The germline V gene has CDR1 SQVTM and CDR2 ANQGSEA. Trimming took 4 bases from V and 1 from J, leaving 13 bases between them.

This clone was detected a few times. This chain connects TRBV18 to TRBJ2-3; a possible D gene is TRBD2 (6 bases). The CDR3 runs to 15 residues. V lost 1 base to trimming and J lost 3 bases, with 11 bases between them. Per the germline V gene, CDR1 is KGHSH and CDR2 is LQKENI. CDR3 sequence reads: CASSPQNGGTDTQYF. The CDR3 DNA sequence: TGTGCCAGCTCACCACAAAACGGAGGGACAGATACGCAGTATTTT.

The V gene is TRBV5-1, the J gene TRBJ1-6, with D maybe TRBD1 (5 bases). Germline V gives CDR1 SGHRS, CDR2 YFSETQ. The V end lost 2 bases, the J end lost 7 bases, and 7 bases lay between the germline ends. CDR3 length: 13 amino acids. CDR3 sequence reads: CASSFEGNSPLHF. CDR3 DNA sequence: TGCGCCAGCAGCTTTGAGGGGAATTCACCCCTCCACTTT.

The chain carries TRBV29-1 and TRBJ1-5; D not certain. CDR3 length: 13 amino acids. CDR1 and CDR2 (germline): SQVTM, ANQGSEA. Trimming took off 7 bases at V and 0 bases at J, with 10 bases between the two ends. CDR3 nucleotide sequence: TGCAGCGCCATGACCGATAGCAATCAGCCCCAGCATTTT. As protein: CSAMTDSNQPQHF.

In this sample, this clone turned up a few times. The gene calls are TRBV18 and TRBJ2-1; D is perhaps TRBD1 (5 bases). Germline V gene data show CDR1 as KGHSH and CDR2 as LQKENI. V lost 0 bases, J lost 0 bases, and 6 bases lay in between. The CDR3 consists of 15 residues. CDR3 residues: CASSPPGASYNEQFF. In DNA, the CDR3 is TGTGCCAGCTCACCACCAGGGGCCTCCTACAATGAGCAGTTCTTC.

A few counts support this clone. The chain carries TRBV18 and TRBJ2-7, with 10 positions matching TRBD2. This CDR3 has 15 residues. Germline values: CDR1 KGHSH, CDR2 LQKENI. V was clipped by 2 bases and J by 4 bases; unmatched bases: 5. The CDR3 is CASSPAASGSYEQYF. Written as DNA, the CDR3 is TGTGCCAGCTCACCAGCTGCTAGCGGGAGTTACGAGCAGTACTTC.

This clone turned up a few times. The chain couples TRBV7-2 to TRBJ2-7; perhaps TRBD2 as D (6 bases). V lost 3 bases and J lost 2, with 11 bases in between. CDR3 size: 14 residues. The germline V gene has CDR1 SGHTA and CDR2 FQGNSA. CDR3 coding DNA: TGTGCCAGCAGCTTTAGCGGTGGGACCTACGAGCAGTACTTC. Translated: CASSFSGGTYEQYF.

This clone was observed a few times. This may arise from a read error, as a much more abundant clone is one base away. Other nucleotide sequences from this sample produce the same CDR3. V and J are TRBV7-8 and TRBJ2-3; unclear D gene. V shed 0 bases and J shed 6 bases, with 7 bases lying between them. In germline, CDR1 is SGHVS, CDR2 FQNEAQ. This CDR3 contains 13 residues. The CDR3 nucleotides read TGTGCCAGCAGCTTAGCGCTTCTGGATACGCAGTATTTT. This translates into CASSLALLDTQYF.

This clone was seen a few times. CDR3 bases: TGTGCCTGCTATAACGACAGGAGCACAGATACGCAGTATTTT. This gives the protein CACYNDRSTDTQYF. The chain uses TRBV30 and TRBJ2-3; D is possibly TRBD1 (6 bases). The CDR3 has 14 amino acids. The V and J ends lost 6 bases and 0 bases respectively, with 13 bases between them. CDR1 and CDR2 (germline): GTSNPN, SVGIG (reference sequence).

This clone was seen a few times. The V call is TRBV29-1, the J call TRBJ2-7, with 15 bases fitting TRBD2. V gave up 6 bases and J gave up 3 bases; unmatched junction bases: 12. The CDR3 runs to 17 residues. Germline V gene lookup returns CDR1 SQVTM and CDR2 ANQGSEA. CDR3 residues: CSVAGTSGRPTDYEQYF. The CDR3 nucleotides read TGCAGCGTGGCCGGGACTAGCGGGAGGCCGACGGACTACGAGCAGTACTTC.

This chain connects TRBV6-5 to TRBJ2-4, with 8 positions matching TRBD2. Germline trimming cut 6 bases from V and 8 bases from J; bases unmatched to any gene: 12. The CDR3 length is 15 residues. Germline values: CDR1 MNHEY, CDR2 SVGAGI. This CDR3 is CASSNGGGKRDIQYF. CDR3 sequence (DNA): TGTGCCAGCAGCAACGGCGGGGGGAAGAGGGACATTCAGTACTTC.

V gene TRBV4-2 combines with J gene TRBJ2-7; no clear D. This CDR3 has 15 amino acids. V shed 2 bases and J shed 12 bases, with 23 bases lying between them. Germline loops: CDR1 LGHNA, CDR2 YNFKEQ. The CDR3 region is CASSQIISSGSSVYF. CDR3 nucleotides: TGTGCCAGCAGCCAAATTATTTCCTCCGGTTCTAGTGTGTACTTC.

In this sample, this clone turned up a few times. The rearrangement uses TRBV9 and TRBJ2-2, with D unclear. The CDR3 is made up of 13 amino acids. V was pared by 0 bases and J by 4 bases, with 4 bases between. Germline-derived CDR1 and CDR2 are SGDLS and YYNGEE. This chain's CDR3 is CASSVVFTGELFF. CDR3 sequence (DNA): TGTGCCAGCAGCGTAGTTTTCACCGGGGAGCTGTTTTTT.